Following are 7 T cell receptor beta chains from one sample sequenced in a study of spatial heterogeneity in lung cancer. TCRdb analysed the 5' RACE reads with MiXCR anew, one entry per CDR3 protein. This table has over 50,000 distinct CDR3 sequences, roughly 5.9% appearing once. Noted time point: sample taken at primary tumor resection. Material: PBMCs, obtained at surgery. The receptors originated from a female donor with early-stage non-small cell lung cancer.

This clonotype was found many times. The V call is TRBV7-3, the J call TRBJ2-5, with TRBD1 matching 7 bases. The CDR3 runs 14 residues. Per germline, CDR1 SGHTA and CDR2 FQGTGA. With V trimmed by 5 bases and J by 5 bases, 8 bases remained unmatched. The CDR3 region has the DNA TGTGCCAGCAGCCCACCGGACAGGAGGGAGACCCAGTACTTC. This encodes CASSPPDRRETQYF.

In its sample, this clonotype was seen a few times. A junction end diverges from the germline sequence, so it may reflect a read error. This chain uses TRBV10-3 with TRBJ2-3; TRBD1 agrees at 10 bases. This CDR3 is built from 16 residues. The germline V gene encodes CDR1 ENHRY and CDR2 SYGVKD. Written as DNA, the CDR3 is TGTGCCATACGGGACAGGGGTTTGGAGGGCACGGATACGCAGTATTTT. This codes for CAIRDRGLEGTDTQYF.

This clonotype was seen only a few times. The chain employs TRBV12-3 or TRBV12-4 and TRBJ1-1, with a tentative D call TRBD1 (6 bases). V gave up 3 bases and J gave up 4 bases, with 12 bases separating them. The CDR3 has 14 residues. CDR3 sequence (DNA): TGTGCCAGCAGTTTCTTGATAGGGGGCACTGAAGCTTTCTTT. Protein: CASSFLIGGTEAFF.

This clonotype was counted between two and nine times. V gene TRBV5-1 combines with J gene TRBJ2-5, with D perhaps TRBD2 (6 bases). The CDR3 extends over 16 amino acids. CDR1 and CDR2 from the germline V gene are SGHRS and YFSETQ. V lost 1 base to trimming and J lost 0 bases, with 13 bases between them. CDR3 bases: TGCGCCAGCAGCTTGTATCCGGGACTTCACCAAGAGACCCAGTACTTC. The encoded protein is CASSLYPGLHQETQYF.

This clonotype was found a few times. The chain employs TRBV6-1 and TRBJ2-5, with D perhaps matching TRBD2 (5 bases). This CDR3 comprises 14 residues. Trimming removed 1 base at V and 4 bases at J, with 10 bases between. Germline V gives CDR1 MNHNS, CDR2 SASEGT. CDR3 protein: CASSEGRGIETQYF. The CDR3 DNA reads TGTGCCAGCAGTGAAGGGAGAGGGATAGAGACCCAGTACTTC.

This clonotype was detected ten times or more. The chain has TRBV7-2 and TRBJ2-1, with 9 bases matching TRBD1. This CDR3 is 14 amino acids long. The V gene end was trimmed by 7 bases and the J gene end by 9 bases; junction bases not matched to a gene: 10. CDR1 is SGHTA and CDR2 is FQGNSA in the germline V gene. The CDR3 nucleotides read TGTGCCAGCATCCAACAGGGGGCCAGGGGTGAGCAGTTCTTC. Protein product: CASIQQGARGEQFF.

As to this clonotype: It may be a read error: a sequence one base away is much more abundant. The chain employs TRBV5-1 and TRBJ2-5, with D possibly TRBD2 on 6 matching bases. The CDR3 extends over 16 amino acids. Trimming stripped 0 bases from V and 1 base from J, with 13 bases between. Per germline, CDR1 SGHRS and CDR2 YFSETQ. CDR3 in amino acids: CASSLGLQEGQETQYF. DNA for the CDR3: TGCGCCAGCAGCTTGGGACTCCAGGAGGGCCAAGAGACCCAGTACTTC.